This TCR beta chain originates from a study of CD8+ T cells in alopecia areata. The V gene's germline CDR1 is SGHRS and CDR2 YFSETQ. The CDR3 length is 16 residues. The V segment lost 4 bases and the J segment 0 bases; nucleotides outside the gene matches: 7. Extraction of RNA preceded its reverse transcription into cDNA, which served as the sequencing template. Profiling relied on immunoSEQ multiplex PCR, and the TCRdb table lists in-frame clones only, not all of them. The sample includes about 200,000 clones, around 62% of them seen just once. To note about this clone: Its specificity is unknown.

Overall study findings and caveats: Elevated clonality characterized lesional scalp relative to normal scalp, particularly in alopecia totalis/universalis. Normal skin contains resident alphabeta T cells, and these are also sequenced in scalp samples.

As part of sample collection, lesional scalp punch biopsies and peripheral blood were taken from alopecia areata patients. Separation by sorting yielded CD4+ and CD8+ T cells from PBMCs. This sequence originates from a human donor with alopecia areata. The chain employs TRBV5-1 and TRBJ2-7; 10 bases are a match to TRBD2. The material was CD4+ T cells sorted from blood, obtained at week 0. The CDR3 spells CASSPPTSGYSYEQYF. The DNA for the CDR3 is TGCGCCAGCAGCCCCCCGACTAGCGGGTACTCCTACGAGCAGTACTTC. Full variable domain (outside the CDR3, taken from reference TRBV5-1 and TRBJ2-7): KAGVTQTPRYLIKTRGQQVTLSCSPISGHRSVSWYQQTPGQGLQFLFEYFSETQRNKGNFPGRFSGRQFSNSRSEMNVSTLELGDSALYLCASSPPTSGYSYEQYFGPGTRLTVT.